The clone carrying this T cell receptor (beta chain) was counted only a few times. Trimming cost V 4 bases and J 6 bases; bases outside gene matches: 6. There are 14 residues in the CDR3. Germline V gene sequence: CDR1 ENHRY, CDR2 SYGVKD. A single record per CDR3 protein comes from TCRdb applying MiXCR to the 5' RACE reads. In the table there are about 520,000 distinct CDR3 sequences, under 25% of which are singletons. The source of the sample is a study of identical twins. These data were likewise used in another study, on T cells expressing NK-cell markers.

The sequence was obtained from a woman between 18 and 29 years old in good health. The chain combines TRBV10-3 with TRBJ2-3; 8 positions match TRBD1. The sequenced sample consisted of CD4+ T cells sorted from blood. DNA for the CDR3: TGTGCCATCAGTGGTAGACAGGGGCTGGATACGCAGTATTTT. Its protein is CAISGRQGLDTQYF.